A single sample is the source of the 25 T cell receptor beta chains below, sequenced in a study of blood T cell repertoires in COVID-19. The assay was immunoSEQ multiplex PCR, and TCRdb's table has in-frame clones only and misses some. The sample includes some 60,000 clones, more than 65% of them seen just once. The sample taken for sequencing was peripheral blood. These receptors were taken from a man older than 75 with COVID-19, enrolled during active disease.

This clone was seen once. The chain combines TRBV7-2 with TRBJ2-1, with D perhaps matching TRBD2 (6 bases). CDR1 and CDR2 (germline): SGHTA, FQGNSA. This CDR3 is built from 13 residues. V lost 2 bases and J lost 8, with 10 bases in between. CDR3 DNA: TGTGCCAGCAGCTTATCTTGGGGGGATGAGCAGTTCTTC. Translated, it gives CASSLSWGDEQFF. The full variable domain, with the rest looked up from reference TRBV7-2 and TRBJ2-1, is GAGVSQSPSNKVTEKGKDVELRCDPISGHTALYWYRQSLGQGLEFLIYFQGNSAPDKSGLPSDRFSAERTGGSVSTLTIQRTQQEDSAVYLCASSLSWGDEQFFGPGTRLTVL.

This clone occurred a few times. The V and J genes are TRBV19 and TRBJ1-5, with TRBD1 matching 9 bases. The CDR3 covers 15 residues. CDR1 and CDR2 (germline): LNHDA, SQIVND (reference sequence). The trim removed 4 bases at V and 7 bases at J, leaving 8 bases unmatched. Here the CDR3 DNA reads TGTGCCAGTAGTACTCCCGGACAGGGGACACAGCCCCAGCATTTT. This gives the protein CASSTPGQGTQPQHF.

The CDR3 nucleotides read TGTGCCAGCAGTGAATGGTCCGGTGTCGATGGCTACACCTTC. Translation: CASSEWSGVDGYTF. The J gene is TRBJ1-2, the V gene TRBV6-1; unclear D gene. This CDR3 has 14 amino acids. The germline V and J ends were trimmed by 2 bases and 6 bases, with 13 bases remaining between them. Germline CDR1 reads MNHNS; CDR2 reads SASEGT.

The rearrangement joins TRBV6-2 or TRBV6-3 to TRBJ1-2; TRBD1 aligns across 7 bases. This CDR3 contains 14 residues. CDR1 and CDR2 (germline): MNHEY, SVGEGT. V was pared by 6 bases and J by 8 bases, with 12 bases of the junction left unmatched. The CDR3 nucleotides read TGTGCCAGCAGCCGGACTACAGGGGACGGCGGCTACACCTTC. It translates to CASSRTTGDGGYTF.

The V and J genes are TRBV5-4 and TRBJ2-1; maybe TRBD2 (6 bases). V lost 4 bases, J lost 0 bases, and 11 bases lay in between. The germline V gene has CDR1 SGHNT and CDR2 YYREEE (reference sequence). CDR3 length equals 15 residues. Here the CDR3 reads CASSRSGDSYNEQFF. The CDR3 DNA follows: TGTGCCAGCAGCCGATCGGGGGACTCCTACAATGAGCAGTTCTTC.

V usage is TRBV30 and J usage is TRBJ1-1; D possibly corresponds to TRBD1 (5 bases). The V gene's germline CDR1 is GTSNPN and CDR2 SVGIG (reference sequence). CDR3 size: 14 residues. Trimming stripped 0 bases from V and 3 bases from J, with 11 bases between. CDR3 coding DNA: TGTGCCTGGAGTGTACTGCGGGGCGACACTGAAGCTTTCTTT. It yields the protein CAWSVLRGDTEAFF.

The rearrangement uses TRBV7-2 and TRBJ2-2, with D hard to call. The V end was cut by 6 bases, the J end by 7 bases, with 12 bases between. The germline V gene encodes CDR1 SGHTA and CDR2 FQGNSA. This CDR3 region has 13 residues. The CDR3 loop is CASRPSVVGELFF. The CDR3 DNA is TGTGCCAGCAGACCAAGCGTAGTCGGGGAGCTGTTTTTT.

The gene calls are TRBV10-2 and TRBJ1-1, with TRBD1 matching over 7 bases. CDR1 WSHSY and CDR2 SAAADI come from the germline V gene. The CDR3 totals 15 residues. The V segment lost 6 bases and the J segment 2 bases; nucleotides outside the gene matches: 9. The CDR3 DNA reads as TGCGCCAGCAGGATACAGGGGCCGGGAAACACTGAAGCTTTCTTT. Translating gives CASRIQGPGNTEAFF.

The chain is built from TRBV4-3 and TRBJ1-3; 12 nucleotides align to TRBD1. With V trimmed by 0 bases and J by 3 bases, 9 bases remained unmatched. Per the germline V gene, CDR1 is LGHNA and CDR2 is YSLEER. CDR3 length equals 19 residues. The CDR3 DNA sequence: TGCGCCAGCAGCCAAGATGAGGGGACAGGGGGCGGTCTTGGAAACACCATATATTTT. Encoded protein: CASSQDEGTGGGLGNTIYF.

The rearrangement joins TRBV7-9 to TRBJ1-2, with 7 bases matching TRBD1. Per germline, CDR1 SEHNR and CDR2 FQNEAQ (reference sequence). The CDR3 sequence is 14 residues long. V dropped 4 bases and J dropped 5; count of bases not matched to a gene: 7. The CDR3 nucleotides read TGTGCCAGCAGCTCCCTAGACAGGGTATATGGCTACACCTTC. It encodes CASSSLDRVYGYTF.

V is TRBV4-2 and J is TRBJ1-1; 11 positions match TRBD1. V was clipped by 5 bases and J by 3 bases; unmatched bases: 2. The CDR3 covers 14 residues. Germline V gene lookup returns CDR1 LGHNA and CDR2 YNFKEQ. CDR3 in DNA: TGTGCCAGCAGCGGACAGGGGGCGGACACTGAAGCTTTCTTT. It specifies CASSGQGADTEAFF.

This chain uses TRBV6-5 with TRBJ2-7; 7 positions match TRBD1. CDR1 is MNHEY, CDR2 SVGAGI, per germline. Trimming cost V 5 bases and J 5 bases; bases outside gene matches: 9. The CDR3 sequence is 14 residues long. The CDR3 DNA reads TGTGCCAGCAGTAAGACAGGGACCTTAAACGAGCAGTACGTC. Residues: CASSKTGTLNEQYV.

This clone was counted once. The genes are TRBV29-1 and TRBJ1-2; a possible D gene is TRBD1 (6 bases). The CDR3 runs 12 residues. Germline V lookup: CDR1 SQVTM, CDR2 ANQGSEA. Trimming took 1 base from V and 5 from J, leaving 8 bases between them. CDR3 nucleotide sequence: TGCAGCGTTGAAGGAGGACAGTATGGCTACACCTTC. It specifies CSVEGGQYGYTF.

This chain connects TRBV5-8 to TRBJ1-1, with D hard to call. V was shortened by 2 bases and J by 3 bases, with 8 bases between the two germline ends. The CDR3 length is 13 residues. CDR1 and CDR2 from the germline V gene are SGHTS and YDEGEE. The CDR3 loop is CASSFQSDTEAFF. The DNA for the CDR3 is TGTGCCAGCAGCTTTCAGAGCGACACTGAAGCTTTCTTT. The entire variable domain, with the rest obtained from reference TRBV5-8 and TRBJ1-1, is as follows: EAGVTQSPTHLIKTRGQQATLRCSPISGHTSVYWYQQALGLGLQFLLWYDEGEERNRGNFPPRFSGRQFPNYSSELNVNALELEDSALYLCASSFQSDTEAFFGQGTRLTVV.

CDR3 nucleotides: TGTGCCAGCAGCAAAAATGGCCGTCGTAGCGGGAGGAACTCCTACAATGAGCAGTTCTTC. Amino acids: CASSKNGRRSGRNSYNEQFF. The rearrangement uses TRBV21-1 and TRBJ2-1; TRBD2, as called in the table, went unchecked against the DNA. TRBV21-1 counts as a pseudogene. The CDR3 length is 20 residues.

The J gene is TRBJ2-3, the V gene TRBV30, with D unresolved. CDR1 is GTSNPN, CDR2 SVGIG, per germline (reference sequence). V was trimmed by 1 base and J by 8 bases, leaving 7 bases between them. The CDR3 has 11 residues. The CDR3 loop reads CAWSGSGTQYF. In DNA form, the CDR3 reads TGTGCCTGGAGTGGGTCAGGTACGCAGTATTTT.

The CDR3 loop is CASSSGQWGGYTF. In DNA, the CDR3 is TGTGCCAGCAGTTCCGGACAGTGGGGTGGCTACACCTTC. The V gene is TRBV6-5, the J gene TRBJ1-2, with D perhaps TRBD1 (6 bases). The CDR3 runs 13 residues. Germline V gives CDR1 MNHEY, CDR2 SVGAGI. Between the trimmed V and J ends, which lost 4 bases and 7 bases, there was a span of 13 bases.

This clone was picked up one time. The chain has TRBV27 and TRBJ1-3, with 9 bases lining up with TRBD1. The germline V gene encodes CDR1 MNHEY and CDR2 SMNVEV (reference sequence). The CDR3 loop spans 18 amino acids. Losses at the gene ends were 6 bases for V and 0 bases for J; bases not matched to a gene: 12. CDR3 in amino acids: CASSPLTGTGLSGNTIYF. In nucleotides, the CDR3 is TGTGCCAGCAGCCCTCTTACCGGGACAGGGCTCTCTGGAAACACCATATATTTT.

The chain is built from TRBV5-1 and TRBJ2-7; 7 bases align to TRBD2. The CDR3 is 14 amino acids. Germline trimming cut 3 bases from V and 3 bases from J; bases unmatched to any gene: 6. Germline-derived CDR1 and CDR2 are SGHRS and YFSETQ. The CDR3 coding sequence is TGCGCCAGCAGCTCCAAGGCGGGAGACTACGAGCAGTACGTC. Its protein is CASSSKAGDYEQYV.

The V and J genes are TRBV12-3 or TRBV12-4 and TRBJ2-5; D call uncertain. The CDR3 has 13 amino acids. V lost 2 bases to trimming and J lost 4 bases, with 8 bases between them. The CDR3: CASSLLVRETQYF. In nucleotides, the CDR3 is TGTGCCAGCAGTTTATTAGTACGAGAGACCCAGTACTTC.

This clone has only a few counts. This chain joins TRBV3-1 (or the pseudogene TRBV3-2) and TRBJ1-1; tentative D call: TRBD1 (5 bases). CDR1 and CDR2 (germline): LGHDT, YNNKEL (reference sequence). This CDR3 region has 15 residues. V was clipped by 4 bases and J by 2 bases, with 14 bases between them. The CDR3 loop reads CASSPTDRINTEAFF. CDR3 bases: TGTGCCAGCAGCCCCACAGACAGAATCAACACTGAAGCTTTCTTT.

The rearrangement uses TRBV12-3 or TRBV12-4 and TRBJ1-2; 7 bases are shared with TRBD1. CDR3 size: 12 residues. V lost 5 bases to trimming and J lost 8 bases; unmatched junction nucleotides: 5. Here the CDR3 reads CASSDRAGGYTF. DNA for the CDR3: TGTGCCAGCAGTGACAGGGCGGGCGGCTACACCTTC.

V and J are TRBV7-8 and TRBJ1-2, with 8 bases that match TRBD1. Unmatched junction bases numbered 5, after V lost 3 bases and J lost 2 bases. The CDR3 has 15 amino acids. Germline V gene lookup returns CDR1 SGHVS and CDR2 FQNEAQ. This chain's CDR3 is CASSFPTGANYGYTF. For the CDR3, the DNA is TGTGCCAGCAGCTTTCCGACAGGGGCGAACTATGGCTACACCTTC.

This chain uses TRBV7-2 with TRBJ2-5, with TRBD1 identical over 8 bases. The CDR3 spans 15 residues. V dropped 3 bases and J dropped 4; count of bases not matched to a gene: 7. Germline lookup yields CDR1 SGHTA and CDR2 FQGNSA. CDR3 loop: CASSFPGQGGETQYF. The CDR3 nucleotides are TGTGCCAGCAGCTTCCCAGGACAGGGTGGAGAGACCCAGTACTTC.

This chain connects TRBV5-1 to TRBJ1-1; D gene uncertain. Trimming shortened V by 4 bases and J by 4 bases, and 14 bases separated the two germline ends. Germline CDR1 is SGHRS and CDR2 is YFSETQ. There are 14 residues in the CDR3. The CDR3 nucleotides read TGCGCCAGCAGCCCCCAATTGGGCACCACTGAAGCTTTCTTT. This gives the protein CASSPQLGTTEAFF.